These 11 T cell receptor beta chains were all obtained from the same sample, sequenced in a study of blood T cell repertoires in COVID-19. Assay used: immunoSEQ multiplex PCR; TCRdb lists only in-frame clones, some missing. Among some 90,000 clones, roughly 89% were seen once, and the ten largest hold 4.3%. The specimen sequenced was peripheral blood. The source is a woman older than 75 with active or convalescent COVID-19.

The chain links TRBV19 to TRBJ2-1, with TRBD2 matching 10 bases. In germline, CDR1 is LNHDA, CDR2 SQIVND (reference sequence). The CDR3 length is 16 residues. With V trimmed by 3 bases and J by 6 bases, 8 bases remained unmatched. The CDR3 bases are TGTGCCAGTAGTATGGGCAGCGGGAGGGCCCCCAATGAGCAGTTCTTC. Encoded protein: CASSMGSGRAPNEQFF.

The chain joins TRBV25-1 to TRBJ2-5; a weak D match, TRBD2 (6 bases). The CDR3 runs 16 residues. Germline V gene data show CDR1 as MGHDK and CDR2 as SYGVNS. The V end lost 4 bases, the J end lost 5 bases, and 20 bases lay between the germline ends. The CDR3 here is CASSVGGIIGVETQYF. The CDR3 coding sequence is TGTGCCAGCAGTGTCGGCGGGATAATCGGTGTTGAGACCCAGTACTTC. The entire variable domain, with the rest obtained from reference TRBV25-1 and TRBJ2-5, is as follows: EADIYQTPRYLVIGTGKKITLECSQTMGHDKMYWYQQDPGMELHLIHYSYGVNSTEKGDLSSESTVSRIRTEHFPLTLESARPSHTSQYLCASSVGGIIGVETQYFGPGTRLLVL.

In nucleotides, the CDR3 is TGCGCCAGCAGTCCTGACTTGGCTGGAAACACCATATATTTT. Translated: CASSPDLAGNTIYF. The chain is built from TRBV10-1 and TRBJ1-3; D not resolved. V was shortened by 5 bases and J by 2 bases, with 10 bases between the two germline ends. There are 14 residues in the CDR3. Germline V gene lookup returns CDR1 WNHNN and CDR2 SYGVQD (reference sequence).

V is TRBV6-2 or TRBV6-3 and J is TRBJ2-3; D is perhaps TRBD2 (5 bases). The CDR3 is 18 residues long. Germline loops: CDR1 MNHEY, CDR2 SVGEGT. Trimming took off 1 base at V and 4 bases at J, with 21 bases between the two ends. In DNA, the CDR3 is TGTGCCAGCAGTTACTGGTCCCCACGGGGAAGAGCCTCAGATACGCAGTATTTT. Translated: CASSYWSPRGRASDTQYF.

This clone was seen once. The chain is built from TRBV18 and TRBJ2-7, with a possible D match to TRBD1 (5 bases). Germline CDR1 KGHSH, CDR2 LQKENI. The CDR3 runs to 15 residues. V lost 3 bases and J 3 bases, leaving 15 bases between the germline ends. The CDR3 loop is CASSPSISQGYEQYF. The CDR3 DNA reads as TGTGCCAGCTCACCTTCGATCTCTCAGGGCTACGAGCAGTACTTC. Combining the CDR3 with reference TRBV18 and TRBJ2-7 gives the whole variable domain NAGVMQNPRHLVRRRGQEARLRCSPMKGHSHVYWYRQLPEEGLKFMVYLQKENIIDESGMPKERFSAEFPKEGPSILRIQQVVRGDSAAYFCASSPSISQGYEQYFGPGTRLTVT.

The rearrangement uses TRBV7-2 and TRBJ1-5; D unclear. V shed 3 bases and J shed 6 bases, with 12 bases lying between them. Germline V gene data show CDR1 as SGHTA and CDR2 as FQGNSA. This CDR3 region has 14 residues. This CDR3 is CASSFMGAGQPQHF. The CDR3 DNA follows: TGTGCCAGCAGCTTTATGGGAGCTGGTCAGCCCCAGCATTTT.

This chain uses TRBV15 with TRBJ2-1, with a possible D match to TRBD2 (6 bases). Trimming removed 0 bases at V and 5 bases at J, with 8 bases between. This CDR3 has 14 residues. The germline V gene encodes CDR1 LNHNV and CDR2 YYDKDF (reference sequence). CDR3 coding DNA: TGTGCCACCAGCAGAGACGGCGGGAACAATGAGCAGTTCTTC. Its translation: CATSRDGGNNEQFF.

The chain carries TRBV7-2 and TRBJ1-5, with 11 bases lining up with TRBD1. V was clipped by 1 base and J by 6 bases; unmatched bases: 2. Germline V lookup: CDR1 SGHTA, CDR2 FQGNSA. This CDR3 spans 15 amino acids. CDR3: CASSLGTGGSQPQHF. The CDR3 nucleotides are TGTGCCAGCAGCTTAGGGACAGGGGGCAGTCAGCCCCAGCATTTT.

This rearrangement joins TRBV28 to TRBJ1-4, with TRBD1 identical over 7 bases. Germline V gives CDR1 MDHEN, CDR2 SYDVKM. V lost 5 bases and J lost 0; bases outside the gene matches: 3. The CDR3 runs 15 residues. CDR3 in DNA: TGTGCCAGCAGTACGGACAGGTCAACTAATGAAAAACTGTTTTTT. This gives the protein CASSTDRSTNEKLFF.

Comments on this clone: This CDR3 is also generated by other DNA sequences in the sample. V is TRBV9 and J is TRBJ2-1; perhaps TRBD2 as D (5 bases). V lost 0 bases and J 3 bases, leaving 10 bases between the germline ends. Germline-derived CDR1 and CDR2 are SGDLS and YYNGEE. The CDR3 loop spans 15 amino acids. The CDR3 nucleotides are TGTGCCAGCAGCGTAGCGGGGTCCGGCTACAATGAGCAGTTCTTC. Its translation is CASSVAGSGYNEQFF.

This sequence joins TRBV11-2 and TRBJ2-1, with TRBD2 matching over 11 bases. Germline trimming cut 4 bases from V and 8 bases from J; bases unmatched to any gene: 10. This CDR3 contains 16 residues. CDR1 is SGHAT and CDR2 is FQNNGV in the germline V gene. The CDR3 bases are TGTGCCAGCAGCTCCCCGACTAGCGGGGCCGCCCATGAGCAGTTCTTC. Residues: CASSSPTSGAAHEQFF.